The subject of this entry is one T cell receptor beta chain. Original processing methods: Estimated nucleated cell counts came from reference gene primer amplification. Produced via immunoSEQ multiplex PCR; TCRdb's table is partial and in-frame only. The D gene and trimming were derived from the DNA, and the V and J assignments and clone size from that table. The data contain 450,000 to 500,000 clones, 70% to 90% of them singletons. The data are from a study of blood T cell repertoires in COVID-19. Turning to the study itself: Sites across the United States, Italy and Spain contributed samples from acute and convalescent COVID-19. T cells, B-cell-depleted T cells, or PBMCs provided the cDNA or gDNA that served as material.

Trimming removed 9 bases from V and 0 bases from J, with 15 bases in between. The CDR3 consists of 15 residues. Germline CDR1 and CDR2: SGHTA and FQGNSA. The receptor's source is a human donor in a cohort sampled during active COVID-19. The sample taken for sequencing was peripheral blood. This rearrangement joins TRBV7-2 to TRBJ2-1; D is uncertain. In nucleotides, the CDR3 is TGTGCCAGTGTCACCTGGGCAGCCTCCTACAATGAGCAGTTCTTC. Its protein is CASVTWAASYNEQFF.